The 13 T cell receptor beta chains below all came from one sample that was sequenced in a study of tissue T cells after allogeneic stem cell transplantation. This sample's time point: mouse harvest day 14 after allogeneic transplant. Mouse grafts combined 10^7 T-cell-depleted bone marrow cells with 10^6 splenic CD5+ T cells. Profiled with immunoSEQ multiplex PCR; TCRdb holds only in-frame clones, not every one. The data hold over a thousand clones, with roughly 50% observed a single time. Material for sequencing was spleen. The origin of the receptors is a female BALB/c mouse given C57BL/6 T cells with graft-versus-host disease after an allogeneic hematopoietic cell transplant.

This clone is deemed large. Genes and germline are mouse. Read sequence stops 1 residue before the CDR3 end, and the germline J gene provides the missing end. The rearrangement joins TRBV3 to TRBJ2-7; 10 nucleotides align to TRBD1. This CDR3 has 13 amino acids. V lost 5 bases, J lost 6 bases, and 4 bases stayed unmatched. The germline V gene has CDR1 SNHLY and CDR2 FYNGKV (reference sequence). CDR3 bases read: TGTGCCAGCAGCCGGGACAGGGGAAGTGAACAGTAC. This gives the protein CASSRDRGSEQY. The full CDR3 is CASSRDRGSEQYF.

By share, this clone counts as medium-sized (0.01 to 0.1%). Gene names are mouse gene names. The CDR3 end is not reached by the read, which stops 1 residue before it; the germline J gene fills it in. The V call is TRBV13-1, the J call TRBJ2-5, with D uncertain. Germline V gene data show CDR1 as NSHNY and CDR2 as SYGAGN. Between the trimmed V and J ends, which lost 2 bases and 4 bases, there was a span of 2 bases. The CDR3 has 11 residues. The CDR3 here is CASSEKDTQYF. The part of the CDR3 DNA that was read is TGTGCCAGCAGTGAGAAAGACACCCAGTAC.

In the case of this clone: Any gene name here is a mouse gene name. The read comes to an end 1 residue before the CDR3 does, leaving the germline J gene to fill in the end. The chain links TRBV13-2 to TRBJ1-2, with 12 bases fitting TRBD1. CDR3 length equals 16 residues. Germline values: CDR1 NNHNN, CDR2 SYGAGS (reference sequence). Trimming at V came to 7 bases and at J to 2 bases, leaving 9 bases not matched to a gene. CDR3 DNA, as far as it was read: TGTGCCAGCATCCCGGGACAGGGGGCGCCGAACTCCGACTACACC. This translates into CASIPGQGAPNSDYT. The CDR3 in full is CASIPGQGAPNSDYTF.

Points on this clone: Any gene name here is a mouse gene name. The CDR3 protein is CASSERDTLYF. The covered CDR3 bases are TGTGCCAGCAGTGAAAGGGACACCTTGTAC. The chain uses TRBV13-1 and TRBJ2-4; D unclear. Read sequence stops 1 residue before the CDR3 end, and the germline J gene provides the missing end. V was shortened by 2 bases and J by 7 bases, with 5 bases between the two germline ends. This CDR3 has 11 amino acids. Germline V gene sequence: CDR1 NSHNY, CDR2 SYGAGN.

In this sample, this clone turned up a few times. Gene names denote mouse genes. The observed sequence ends 1 residue before the CDR3 terminus, with the missing tail filled in from the germline J gene. This chain uses TRBV3 with TRBJ2-1, with no clear D. Trimming shortened V by 4 bases and J by 2 bases, and 12 bases separated the two germline ends. Germline V gene data show CDR1 as SNHLY and CDR2 as FYNGKV (reference sequence). This CDR3 region has 15 residues. This CDR3 reads CASSSLTKYYAEQFF. The covered CDR3 bases are TGTGCCAGCAGCTCCTTGACAAAATACTATGCTGAGCAGTTC.

This clone is judged medium-sized. Any gene name here is a mouse gene name. The CDR3 end is not reached by the read, which stops 1 residue before it; the germline J gene fills it in. The rearrangement joins TRBV2 to TRBJ2-7, with D maybe TRBD2 (5 bases). The CDR3 loop spans 14 amino acids. Germline CDR1 and CDR2: LGHNA and YSYQKL. V lost 0 bases to trimming and J lost 1 base, with 7 bases between them. CDR3 DNA (partial): TGTGCCAGCAGCCAAGACGGACTTTCCTATGAACAGTAC. Protein: CASSQDGLSYEQY. The CDR3 in its entirety is CASSQDGLSYEQYF.

As regards this clone: The listed genes are named as in mouse. The read comes to an end 1 residue before the CDR3 does, leaving the germline J gene to fill in the end. The chain joins TRBV12-2 to TRBJ1-2; D remains unclear. Germline-derived CDR1 and CDR2 are SGHLS and HYDKME. Trimming stripped 0 bases from V and 4 bases from J, with 5 bases between. CDR3 length equals 12 residues. The CDR3 reads CASSLGGSDYTF. The part of the CDR3 DNA that was read is TGTGCCAGCTCTCTCGGCGGCTCCGACTACACC.

A word on this clone: Gene and germline names: mouse. The observed sequence ends 1 residue before the CDR3 terminus, with the missing tail filled in from the germline J gene. This chain connects TRBV13-2 to TRBJ2-7; 7 bases match TRBD1. The germline CDR1 and CDR2 sequences are NNHNN and SYGAGS (reference sequence). This CDR3 region has 13 residues. V trimming: 7 bases; J trimming: 0 bases; junction bases outside the gene matches: 4. The CDR3 here is CASSPGGSYEQYF. The CDR3 DNA, read in part, is TGTGCCAGCAGTCCAGGGGGCTCCTATGAACAGTAC.

Concerning this clone itself: Gene names follow the mouse nomenclature. Coverage ceases 1 residue before the CDR3 finishes, and the germline J gene fills in the end. The V gene is TRBV15, the J gene TRBJ2-2, with D unresolved. From germline, CDR1 is SGHND and CDR2 FRSKSL. CDR3 length: 10 residues. Deletions cut 4 bases from V and 6 bases from J, with 0 bases between. The DNA read from the CDR3 is TGTGCCAGCAGTTCCGGGCAGCTCTAC. Translation gives CASSSGQLY. The full CDR3 sequence reads CASSSGQLYF.

By sample share, this clone is medium-sized. These gene names are mouse names. The CDR3 end is not reached by the read, which stops 1 residue before it; the germline J gene fills it in. This chain uses TRBV20 with TRBJ2-1; D remains ambiguous. Germline CDR1 GFQATS, CDR2 STVNSAI. The CDR3 has 13 residues. With 1 base removed from V and 4 bases from J, the gap between germline ends came to 8 bases. The sequenced CDR3 bases are TGTGGTGCTAGGGCCCGGAGATATGCTGAGCAGTTC. Its translation: CGARARRYAEQF. Given in full, the CDR3 is CGARARRYAEQFF.

Notes on this clone: Mouse gene names apply. From the germline J gene comes the end of the CDR3, since the read stops 1 residue before it. The chain carries TRBV15 and TRBJ1-1; perhaps TRBD1 as D (6 bases). Germline V gene sequence: CDR1 SGHND, CDR2 FRSKSL. V was cut by 9 bases and J by 3 bases, with 8 bases left in between. The CDR3 totals 11 residues. CDR3 sequence reads: CARRGDTEVFF. CDR3 DNA, as far as it was read: TGTGCCAGGAGGGGGGACACAGAAGTCTTC.

Points on this clone: Here the gene names and germline are mouse. The read stops 1 residue short of the end of the CDR3; the missing end is completed from the germline J gene. The chain is built from TRBV15 and TRBJ2-7, with D possibly matching TRBD1 (5 bases). CDR1 and CDR2 (germline): SGHND, FRSKSL. Trimming shortened V by 3 bases and J by 5 bases, and 5 bases separated the two germline ends. CDR3 length: 11 amino acids. CDR3 bases read: TGTGCCAGCAGTTTGACAGATGAACAGTAC. Its translation: CASSLTDEQY. The whole CDR3 reads CASSLTDEQYF.

As to this clone: Gene names and germline match the mouse. From the germline J gene comes the end of the CDR3, since the read stops 1 residue before it. V is TRBV15 and J is TRBJ2-3; no definite D call. V dropped 4 bases and J dropped 4 bases, with 6 bases sitting between them. Per the germline V gene, CDR1 is SGHND and CDR2 is FRSKSL. The CDR3 loop spans 12 amino acids. This CDR3 reads CASSSGPETLYF. The CDR3 bases that were read are TGTGCCAGCAGTTCCGGACCAGAAACGCTGTAT.